A selection of T cell receptor beta chains follows, all from one sample in a study of blood T cell dynamics during melanoma immunotherapy. Libraries were prepared by immunoSEQ multiplex PCR; TCRdb keeps only in-frame clonotypes and omits some of them. The sample contains 20,000 to 25,000 clones, approximately 89% of which appear only once. The specimen comprised blood, sampled from a patient treated with checkpoint blockade. Receptors were obtained from a human donor with melanoma. CDR3s leave out the opening cysteine and the closing phenylalanine or tryptophan. Fields, in order: V gene, CDR3 length, J gene, CDR3 protein.

v_gene: TRBV19; len: 13; j_gene: TRBJ1-5; CDR3aa: ASIAGGYSNQPQH
v_gene: TRBV5-4; len: 14; j_gene: TRBJ1-2; CDR3aa: ASSTPGGASAYGYT
v_gene: TRBV18; len: 12; j_gene: TRBJ1-1; CDR3aa: ASSPRSGFLQAF
v_gene: TRBV30; len: 11; j_gene: TRBJ2-2; CDR3aa: AWSVAGTGELF
v_gene: TRBV19; len: 15; j_gene: TRBJ2-7; CDR3aa: ASSIVGLGTVDYEQY
v_gene: TRBV7-6; len: 14; j_gene: TRBJ2-3; CDR3aa: ASSPPSSGRTDTQY
v_gene: TRBV7-9; len: 10; j_gene: TRBJ2-7; CDR3aa: ASSFKPYEQY
v_gene: TRBV5-1; len: 12; j_gene: TRBJ1-5; CDR3aa: ASSLSGKGQPQH
v_gene: TRBV7-2; len: 13; j_gene: TRBJ1-5; CDR3aa: ASSLVGGGNQPQH
v_gene: TRBV30; len: 10; j_gene: TRBJ1-1; CDR3aa: AWSVKQPEAF
v_gene: TRBV11-2; len: 12; j_gene: TRBJ1-6; CDR3aa: ASSLVSTRSPLH
v_gene: TRBV19; len: 13; j_gene: TRBJ1-2; CDR3aa: ASSIRSGAAGGYT
v_gene: TRBV6-5; len: 11; j_gene: TRBJ1-2; CDR3aa: ASTGTVDGGYT
v_gene: TRBV2; len: 15; j_gene: TRBJ2-3; CDR3aa: ASSEGPSGVGTDTQY
v_gene: TRBV19; len: 10; j_gene: TRBJ1-4; CDR3aa: ASMGFNEKLF
v_gene: TRBV6-1; len: 11; j_gene: TRBJ2-1; CDR3aa: ASSELFSGEQF
v_gene: TRBV28; len: 14; j_gene: TRBJ1-2; CDR3aa: ASSPGARHGDYGYT
v_gene: TRBV10-1; len: 12; j_gene: TRBJ2-5; CDR3aa: ASRVSGSSETQY
v_gene: TRBV30; len: 10; j_gene: TRBJ2-1; CDR3aa: AWTDSYNEQF
v_gene: TRBV7-8; len: 14; j_gene: TRBJ2-5; CDR3aa: ASSFPLRGQQETQY
v_gene: TRBV25-1; len: 13; j_gene: TRBJ2-7; CDR3aa: ASSAWTRDKSEQY
v_gene: TRBV5-1; len: 16; j_gene: TRBJ2-7; CDR3aa: ASSLGDPAGDLTYEQY
v_gene: TRBV11-2; len: 17; j_gene: TRBJ2-7; CDR3aa: ASSLYGDSSRPSSYEQY
v_gene: TRBV28; len: 11; j_gene: TRBJ2-7; CDR3aa: ASTLQGEGEQY
v_gene: TRBV7-2; len: 13; j_gene: TRBJ1-5; CDR3aa: ASSLGQGLNQPQH
v_gene: TRBV7-6; len: 15; j_gene: TRBJ2-2; CDR3aa: ASSLGAGGPGTGELF
v_gene: TRBV19; len: 15; j_gene: TRBJ1-4; CDR3aa: ASSMVQGSALSEKLF
v_gene: TRBV30; len: 11; j_gene: TRBJ2-3; CDR3aa: AWSVSLTDTQY
v_gene: TRBV2; len: 11; j_gene: TRBJ2-7; CDR3aa: ASSRARLDVQY
v_gene: TRBV30; len: 13; j_gene: TRBJ1-4; CDR3aa: AWSSGPGTREKLF
v_gene: TRBV10-3; len: 11; j_gene: TRBJ1-2; CDR3aa: AIRPDTHYGYT
v_gene: TRBV9; len: 12; j_gene: TRBJ1-2; CDR3aa: ASSARQGRADYT
v_gene: TRBV5-1; len: 14; j_gene: TRBJ2-6; CDR3aa: ASSLAGGAGANVLT
v_gene: TRBV11-2; len: 11; j_gene: TRBJ2-5; CDR3aa: ASSSTASGAQY
v_gene: TRBV4-1; len: 12; j_gene: TRBJ2-2; CDR3aa: ASRFEMVTGELF
v_gene: TRBV19; len: 13; j_gene: TRBJ1-2; CDR3aa: ASSAPGQPNYGYT
v_gene: TRBV27; len: 14; j_gene: TRBJ1-5; CDR3aa: ASRIDRVESNQPQH
v_gene: TRBV15; len: 18; j_gene: TRBJ2-5; CDR3aa: ATSLIFSARGTSASETQY
v_gene: TRBV2; len: 12; j_gene: TRBJ2-2; CDR3aa: ASREDTVTGELF
v_gene: TRBV18; len: 14; j_gene: TRBJ2-7; CDR3aa: ASSLLVGGTLFEQY
v_gene: TRBV7-8; len: 14; j_gene: TRBJ1-2; CDR3aa: ASSASPGQGNYGYT
v_gene: TRBV19; len: 13; j_gene: TRBJ1-1; CDR3aa: ASRNPGTGRGGAF